The entry below describes one T cell receptor (beta chain). Sequencing used immunoSEQ multiplex PCR; TCRdb keeps in-frame clones, though not all of them. Of 350,000 to 500,000 clones listed, about 88% are singletons. The source of the sample is a study of blood T cell repertoires in COVID-19. Participants reported their clinical history, and cohort assignment relied on those reports. A COVID-19 case was met by exposed participants within 2 weeks before study entry. The trim removed 5 bases at V and 6 bases at J, leaving 11 bases unmatched. Germline CDR1 reads SGHAT; CDR2 reads FQNNGV. CDR3 length: 16 residues.

The J gene is TRBJ2-1, the V gene TRBV11-2; 9 nucleotides align to TRBD1. The sequence came from a woman younger than 30 who had been exposed to COVID-19. Sequenced: PBMCs or T cells enriched from blood (not recorded which). The CDR3, as DNA: TGTGCCAGCAGCAGCCCCGGGACAGGGTTTGGCAATGAGCAGTTCTTC. It specifies CASSSPGTGFGNEQFF.